Below are 3 T cell receptor beta chains sequenced from a single sample in a study of CD8 T cells in ankylosing spondylitis. TCRdb itself ran the 5' RACE reads through MiXCR, one entry per CDR3 protein. The sample holds about 96,000 distinct CDR3 sequences; around 27% are singletons and the top ten take 55% to 75%. Material: blood, either unsorted or a sorted T cell fraction (not recorded which). These receptors were taken from a male donor with ankylosing spondylitis or in good health (not recorded which).

Concerning this clonotype: This sequence may be a read error, since a much larger clone differs from it by one base. The chain recombines TRBV12-3 or TRBV12-4 with TRBJ2-7; D is uncertain. V shed 6 bases and J shed 7 bases, with 16 bases lying between them. The CDR3 spans 13 residues. CDR3 nucleotides: TGTGCCAGCAGGGTTGTTGAGAGGTCGGAGCAGTACGTC. Its protein is CASRVVERSEQYV.

This rearrangement joins TRBV24-1 to TRBJ2-1; possibly TRBD1 for D (6 bases). V was clipped by 0 bases and J by 4 bases, with 9 bases between them. The V gene's germline CDR1 is KGHDR and CDR2 SFDVKD. There are 15 residues in the CDR3. This CDR3 is CATSDLDRQYNEQFF. The CDR3 DNA reads TGTGCCACCAGTGATTTGGACAGGCAGTACAATGAGCAGTTCTTC.

The chain couples TRBV28 to TRBJ2-5; D possibly corresponds to TRBD2 (7 bases). V was cut by 6 bases and J by 2 bases, with 16 bases left in between. In germline, CDR1 is MDHEN, CDR2 SYDVKM. CDR3 size: 15 residues. CDR3 protein: CASSPHREGQETQYF. The CDR3 nucleotides read TGTGCCAGCAGCCCGCACAGGGAGGGACAAGAGACCCAGTACTTC. Using reference TRBV28 and TRBJ2-5 for the parts outside the CDR3, the full variable domain is DVKVTQSSRYLVKRTGEKVFLECVQDMDHENMFWYRQDPGLGLRLIYFSYDVKMKEKGDIPEGYSVSREKKERFSLILESASTNQTSMYLCASSPHREGQETQYFGPGTRLLVL.